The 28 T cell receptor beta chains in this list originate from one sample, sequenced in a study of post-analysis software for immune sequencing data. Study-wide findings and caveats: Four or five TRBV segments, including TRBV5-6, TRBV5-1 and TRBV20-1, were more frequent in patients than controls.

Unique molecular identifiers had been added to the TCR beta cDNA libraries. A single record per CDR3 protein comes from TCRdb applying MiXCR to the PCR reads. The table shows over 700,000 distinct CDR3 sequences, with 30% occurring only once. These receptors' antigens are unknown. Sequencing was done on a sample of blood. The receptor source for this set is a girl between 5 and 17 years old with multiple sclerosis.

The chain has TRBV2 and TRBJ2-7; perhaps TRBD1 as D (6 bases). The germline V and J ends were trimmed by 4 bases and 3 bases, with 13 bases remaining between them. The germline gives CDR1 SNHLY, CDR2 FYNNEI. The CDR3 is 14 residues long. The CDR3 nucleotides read TGTGCCAGCAGTGGAGGCAGGGGTGGCTACGAGCAGTACTTC. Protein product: CASSGGRGGYEQYF.

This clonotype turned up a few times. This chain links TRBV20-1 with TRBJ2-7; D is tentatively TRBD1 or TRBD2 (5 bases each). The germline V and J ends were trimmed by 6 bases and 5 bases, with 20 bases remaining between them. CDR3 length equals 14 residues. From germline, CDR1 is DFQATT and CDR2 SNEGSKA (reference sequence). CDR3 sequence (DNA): TGCAGTGCCATCCGGGACCCCCGTATGGACGAGCAGTACTTC. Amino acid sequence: CSAIRDPRMDEQYF.

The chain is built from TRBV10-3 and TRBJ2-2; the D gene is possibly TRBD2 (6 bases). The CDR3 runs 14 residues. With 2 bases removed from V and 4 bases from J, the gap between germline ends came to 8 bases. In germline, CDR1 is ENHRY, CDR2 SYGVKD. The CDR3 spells CAISEGLTTGELFF. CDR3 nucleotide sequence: TGTGCCATCAGTGAGGGACTAACCACCGGGGAGCTGTTTTTT.

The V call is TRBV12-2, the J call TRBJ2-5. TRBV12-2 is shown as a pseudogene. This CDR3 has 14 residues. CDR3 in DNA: TGTGCAAGTCGCACCCCGAGAAACCAAGAGACCCAGTACTTC. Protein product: CASRTPRNQETQYF.

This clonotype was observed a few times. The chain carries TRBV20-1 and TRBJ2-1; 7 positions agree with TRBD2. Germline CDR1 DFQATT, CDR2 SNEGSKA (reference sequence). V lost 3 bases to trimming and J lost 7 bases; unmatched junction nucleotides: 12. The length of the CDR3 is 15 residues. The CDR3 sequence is CSASLPGGVVNEQFF. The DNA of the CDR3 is TGCAGTGCTAGTCTTCCGGGAGGTGTAGTAAATGAGCAGTTCTTC.

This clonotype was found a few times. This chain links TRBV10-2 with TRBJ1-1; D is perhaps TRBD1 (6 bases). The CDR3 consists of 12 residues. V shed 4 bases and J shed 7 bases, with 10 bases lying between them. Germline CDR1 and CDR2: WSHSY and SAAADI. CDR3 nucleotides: TGCGCCAGCAGTGCCGGACAGTTTGAAGCTTTCTTT. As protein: CASSAGQFEAFF.

CDR3 DNA sequence: TGTGCCAGCAGCACCCTTGGGGGAGGTTTCGGTGAGCAGTTCTTC. This translates into CASSTLGGGFGEQFF. The J gene is TRBJ2-1, the V gene TRBV6-4, with D perhaps matching TRBD2 (6 bases). Trimming pared 6 bases from V and 9 bases from J, leaving 21 bases between. CDR1 is MRHNA, CDR2 SNTAGT, per germline. This CDR3 spans 15 amino acids.

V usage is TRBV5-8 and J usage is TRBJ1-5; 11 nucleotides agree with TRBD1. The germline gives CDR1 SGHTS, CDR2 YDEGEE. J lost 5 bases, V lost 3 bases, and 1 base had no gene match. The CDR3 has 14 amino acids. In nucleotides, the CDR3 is TGTGCCAGCAGCTCGGACAGGGGGCATCAGCCCCAGCATTTT. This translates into CASSSDRGHQPQHF.

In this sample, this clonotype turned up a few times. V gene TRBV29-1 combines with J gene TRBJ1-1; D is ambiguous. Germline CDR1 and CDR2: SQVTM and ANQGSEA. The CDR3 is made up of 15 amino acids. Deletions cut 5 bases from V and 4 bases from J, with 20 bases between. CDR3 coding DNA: TGCAGCGTTCGGCCCACGCGGGATCCGAGCACTGAAGCTTTCTTT. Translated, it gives CSVRPTRDPSTEAFF.

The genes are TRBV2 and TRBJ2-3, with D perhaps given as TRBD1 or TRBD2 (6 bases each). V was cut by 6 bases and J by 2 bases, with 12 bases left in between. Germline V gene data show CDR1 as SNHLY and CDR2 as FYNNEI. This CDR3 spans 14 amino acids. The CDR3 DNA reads TGTGCCAGCAGGGACAGCGGGTACACAGATACGCAGTATTTT. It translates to CASRDSGYTDTQYF.

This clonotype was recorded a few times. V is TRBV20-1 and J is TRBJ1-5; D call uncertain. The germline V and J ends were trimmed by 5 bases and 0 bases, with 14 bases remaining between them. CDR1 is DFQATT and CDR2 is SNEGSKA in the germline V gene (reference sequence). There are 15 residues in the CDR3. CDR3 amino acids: CSAVRRASSNQPQHF. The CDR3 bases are TGCAGTGCTGTGAGGCGCGCCTCTAGCAATCAGCCCCAGCATTTT.

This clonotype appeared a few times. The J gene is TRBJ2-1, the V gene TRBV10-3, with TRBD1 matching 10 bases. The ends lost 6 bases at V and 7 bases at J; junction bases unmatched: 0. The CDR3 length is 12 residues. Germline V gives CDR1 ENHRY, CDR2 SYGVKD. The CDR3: CAIRGQGNEQFF. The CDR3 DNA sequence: TGTGCCATCAGGGGACAGGGGAATGAGCAGTTCTTC.

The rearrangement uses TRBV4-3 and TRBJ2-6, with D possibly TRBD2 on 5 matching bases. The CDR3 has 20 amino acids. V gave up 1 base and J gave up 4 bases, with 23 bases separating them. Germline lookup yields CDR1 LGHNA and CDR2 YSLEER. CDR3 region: CASSQGFYERVNTGANVLTF. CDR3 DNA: TGCGCCAGCAGCCAAGGATTTTACGAGAGGGTAAATACCGGGGCCAACGTCCTGACTTTC.

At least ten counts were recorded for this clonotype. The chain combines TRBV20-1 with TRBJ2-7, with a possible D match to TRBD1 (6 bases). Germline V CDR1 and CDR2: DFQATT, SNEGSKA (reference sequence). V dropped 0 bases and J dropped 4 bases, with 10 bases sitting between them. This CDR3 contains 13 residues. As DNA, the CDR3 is TGCAGTGCTAGAGATCGGACAGAATACGAGCAGTACTTC. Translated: CSARDRTEYEQYF.

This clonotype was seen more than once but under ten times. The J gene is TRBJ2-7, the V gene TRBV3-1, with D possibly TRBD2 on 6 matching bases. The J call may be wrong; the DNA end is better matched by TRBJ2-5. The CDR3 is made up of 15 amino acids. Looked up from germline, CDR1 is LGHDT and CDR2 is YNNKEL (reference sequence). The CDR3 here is CASSQPGVGEETQYF. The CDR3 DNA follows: TGTGCCAGCAGCCAACCGGGGGTAGGAGAGGAGACCCAGTACTTC.

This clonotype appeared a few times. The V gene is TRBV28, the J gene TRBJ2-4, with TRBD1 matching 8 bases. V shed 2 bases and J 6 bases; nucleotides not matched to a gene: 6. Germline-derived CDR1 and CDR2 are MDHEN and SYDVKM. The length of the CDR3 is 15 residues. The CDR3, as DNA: TGTGCCAGCAGTTTAAGTCTGACAGGGGTAAACATTCAGTACTTC. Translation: CASSLSLTGVNIQYF.

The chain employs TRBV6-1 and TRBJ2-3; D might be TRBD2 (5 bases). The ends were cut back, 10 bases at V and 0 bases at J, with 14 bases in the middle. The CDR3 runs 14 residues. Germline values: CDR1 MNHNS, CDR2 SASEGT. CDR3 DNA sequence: TGTGCCACGAGGAGGACGGCTAGCACAGATACGCAGTATTTT. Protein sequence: CATRRTASTDTQYF.

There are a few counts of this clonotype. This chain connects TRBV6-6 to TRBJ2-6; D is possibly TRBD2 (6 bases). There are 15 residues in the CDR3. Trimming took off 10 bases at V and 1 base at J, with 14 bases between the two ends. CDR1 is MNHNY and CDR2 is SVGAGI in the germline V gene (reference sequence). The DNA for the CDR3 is TGTGCCACCGCGGACTACTCGTCTGGGGCCAACGTCCTGACTTTC. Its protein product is CATADYSSGANVLTF.

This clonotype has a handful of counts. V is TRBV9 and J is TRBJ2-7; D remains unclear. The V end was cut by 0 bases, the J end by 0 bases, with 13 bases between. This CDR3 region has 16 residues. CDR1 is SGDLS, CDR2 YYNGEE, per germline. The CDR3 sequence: CASSVGPPPFSYEQYF. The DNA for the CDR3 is TGTGCCAGCAGCGTAGGGCCCCCCCCCTTCTCCTACGAGCAGTACTTC.

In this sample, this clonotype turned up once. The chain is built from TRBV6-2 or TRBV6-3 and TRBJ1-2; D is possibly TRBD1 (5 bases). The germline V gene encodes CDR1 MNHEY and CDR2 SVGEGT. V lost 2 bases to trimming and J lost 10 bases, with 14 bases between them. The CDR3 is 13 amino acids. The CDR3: CASSYRGEADYTF. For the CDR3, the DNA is TGTGCCAGCAGTTACAGGGGCGAAGCTGACTACACCTTC.

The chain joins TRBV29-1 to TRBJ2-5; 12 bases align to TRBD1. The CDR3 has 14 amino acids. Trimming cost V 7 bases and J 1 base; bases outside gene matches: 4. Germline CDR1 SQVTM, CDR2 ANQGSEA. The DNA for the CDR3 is TGCAGCGCCCGGGGACAGGGGGCCCAAGAGACCCAGTACTTC. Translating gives CSARGQGAQETQYF.

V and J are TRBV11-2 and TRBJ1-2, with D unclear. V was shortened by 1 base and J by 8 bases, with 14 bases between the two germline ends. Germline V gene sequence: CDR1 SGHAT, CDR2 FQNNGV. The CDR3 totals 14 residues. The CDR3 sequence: CASSLVTPGSGYTF. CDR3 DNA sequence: TGTGCCAGCAGCTTAGTCACCCCAGGCTCGGGCTACACCTTC.

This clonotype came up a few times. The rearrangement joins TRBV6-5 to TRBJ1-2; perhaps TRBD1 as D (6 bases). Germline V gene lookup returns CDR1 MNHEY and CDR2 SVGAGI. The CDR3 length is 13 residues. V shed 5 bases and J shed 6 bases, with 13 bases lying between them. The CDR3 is CASSQRGRHGYTF. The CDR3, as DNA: TGTGCCAGCAGTCAGAGGGGGAGACATGGCTACACCTTC.

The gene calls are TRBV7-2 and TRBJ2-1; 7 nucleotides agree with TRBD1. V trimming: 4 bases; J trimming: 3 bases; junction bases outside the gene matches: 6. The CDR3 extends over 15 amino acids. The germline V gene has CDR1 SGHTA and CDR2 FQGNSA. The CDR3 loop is CASSSPRDSYNEQFF. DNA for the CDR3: TGTGCCAGCAGCTCCCCCCGGGACAGCTACAATGAGCAGTTCTTC.

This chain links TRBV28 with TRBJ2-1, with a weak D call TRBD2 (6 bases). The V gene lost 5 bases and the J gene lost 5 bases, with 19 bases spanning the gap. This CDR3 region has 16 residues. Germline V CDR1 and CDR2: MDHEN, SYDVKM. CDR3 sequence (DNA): TGTGCCAGCAGTCCCCCTTTGATAGCGGCTGACAATGAGCAGTTCTTC. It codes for CASSPPLIAADNEQFF. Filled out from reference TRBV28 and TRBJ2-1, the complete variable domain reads DVKVTQSSRYLVKRTGEKVFLECVQDMDHENMFWYRQDPGLGLRLIYFSYDVKMKEKGDIPEGYSVSREKKERFSLILESASTNQTSMYLCASSPPLIAADNEQFFGPGTRLTVL.

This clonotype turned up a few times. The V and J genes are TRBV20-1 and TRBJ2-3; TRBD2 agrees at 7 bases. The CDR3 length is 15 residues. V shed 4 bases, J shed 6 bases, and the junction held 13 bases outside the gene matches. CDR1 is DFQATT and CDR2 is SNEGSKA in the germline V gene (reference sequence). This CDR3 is CSAKGRGEGLDTQYF. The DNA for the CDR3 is TGCAGTGCTAAGGGACGCGGGGAGGGCCTCGATACGCAGTATTTT.

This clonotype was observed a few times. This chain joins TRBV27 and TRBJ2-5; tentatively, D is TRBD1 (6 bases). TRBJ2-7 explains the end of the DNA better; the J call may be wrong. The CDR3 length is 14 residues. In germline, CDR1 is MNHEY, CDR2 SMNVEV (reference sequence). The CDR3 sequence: CASSRDTPFNEQYF. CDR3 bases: TGTGCCAGCAGCCGGGACACCCCATTTAACGAGCAGTACTTC.

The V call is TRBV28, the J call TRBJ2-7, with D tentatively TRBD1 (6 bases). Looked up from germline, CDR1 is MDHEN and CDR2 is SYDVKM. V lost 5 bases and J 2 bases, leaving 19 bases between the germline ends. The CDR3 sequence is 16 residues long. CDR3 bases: TGTGCCAGCAGTCTTGAGCAGGGGCCCGTTACCTACGAGCAGTACTTC. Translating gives CASSLEQGPVTYEQYF. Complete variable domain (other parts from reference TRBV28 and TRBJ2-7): DVKVTQSSRYLVKRTGEKVFLECVQDMDHENMFWYRQDPGLGLRLIYFSYDVKMKEKGDIPEGYSVSREKKERFSLILESASTNQTSMYLCASSLEQGPVTYEQYFGPGTRLTVT.